The 5 T cell receptor beta chains given below trace back to one sample, sequenced in a study of T cells in Graves' hyperthyroidism and ophthalmopathy (dated by TCRdb to 2018 to 2020). Preparation of the library involved multiplex PCR. The instrument given in TCRdb is Illumina HiSeq 2000. The TCR beta CDR3 regions were amplified from the RNA transcripts. A first-round RT-PCR of the TCR CDR3 used the HTBI primer set with the Qiagen OneStep RT-PCR kit. The public reads were reprocessed in TCRdb via fastp at Q25 and MiXCR, keeping in-frame beta chains. Merged by CDR3 protein, the rows form single entries marked with the most common genes and DNA. The sample records some 370,000 distinct CDR3 sequences, about a sixth of which are singletons. Approximately 33% of the sample goes to the ten largest clones. Sequencing used blood. These TCRs come from a woman younger than 45 with Graves' hyperthyroidism that later progressed to Graves' ophthalmopathy.

This clonotype has at least ten counts. This chain uses TRBV28 with TRBJ2-1, with 10 bases identical to TRBD1. The CDR3 runs 15 residues. V was clipped by 4 bases and J by 6 bases; unmatched bases: 6. Germline CDR1 and CDR2: MDHEN and SYDVKM. CDR3 nucleotide sequence: TGTGCCAGCAGTTATGGGACAGGGGATGGCAATGAGCAGTTCTTC. Its translation: CASSYGTGDGNEQFF.

This clonotype was counted at least ten times. The V call is TRBV11-2, the J call TRBJ2-6; D may match TRBD1 or TRBD2 (5 bases each). The CDR3 loop spans 18 amino acids. Germline assignment: CDR1 SGHAT and CDR2 FQNNGV. Trimming took off 1 base at V and 0 bases at J, with 13 bases between the two ends. The CDR3 nucleotides are TGTGCCAGCAGCTTAGGCCGGGACGGATACTCTGGGGCCAACGTCCTGACTTTC. It translates to CASSLGRDGYSGANVLTF. Drawing the rest from reference TRBV11-2 and TRBJ2-6, the complete variable domain is EAGVAQSPRYKIIEKRQSVAFWCNPISGHATLYWYQQILGQGPKLLIQFQNNGVVDDSQLPKDRFSAERLKGVDSTLKIQPAKLEDSAVYLCASSLGRDGYSGANVLTFGAGSRLTVL.

This clonotype was observed many times. The V and J genes are TRBV11-2 and TRBJ2-1; D is undetermined. The CDR3 has 12 residues. Trimming removed 4 bases from V and 12 bases from J, with 13 bases in between. CDR1 is SGHAT and CDR2 is FQNNGV in the germline V gene. CDR3 loop: CASSSDVDGQFF. CDR3 bases: TGTGCCAGCAGCTCCGACGTGGACGGGCAGTTCTTC. Together with reference TRBV11-2 and TRBJ2-1, the CDR3 gives the full variable domain: EAGVAQSPRYKIIEKRQSVAFWCNPISGHATLYWYQQILGQGPKLLIQFQNNGVVDDSQLPKDRFSAERLKGVDSTLKIQPAKLEDSAVYLCASSSDVDGQFFGPGTRLTVL.

V and J are TRBV20-1 and TRBJ2-1; either TRBD1 or TRBD2 may fit D (5 bases each). This CDR3 comprises 16 residues. Deletions cut 0 bases from V and 0 bases from J, with 12 bases between. Germline CDR1 and CDR2: DFQATT and SNEGSKA (reference sequence). The CDR3 here is CSARDGAGHSYNEQFF. CDR3 DNA: TGCAGTGCTAGAGATGGGGCGGGCCACTCCTACAATGAGCAGTTCTTC.

The gene calls are TRBV4-1 and TRBJ2-7; weak D call: TRBD1 (5 bases). CDR3 length: 14 amino acids. Germline CDR1 MGHRA, CDR2 YSYEKL. Trimming removed 2 bases at V and 5 bases at J, with 13 bases between. In DNA form, the CDR3 reads TGCGCCAGCAGCCAAATACAGCAGGGTAACGAGCAGTACTTC. This codes for CASSQIQQGNEQYF.